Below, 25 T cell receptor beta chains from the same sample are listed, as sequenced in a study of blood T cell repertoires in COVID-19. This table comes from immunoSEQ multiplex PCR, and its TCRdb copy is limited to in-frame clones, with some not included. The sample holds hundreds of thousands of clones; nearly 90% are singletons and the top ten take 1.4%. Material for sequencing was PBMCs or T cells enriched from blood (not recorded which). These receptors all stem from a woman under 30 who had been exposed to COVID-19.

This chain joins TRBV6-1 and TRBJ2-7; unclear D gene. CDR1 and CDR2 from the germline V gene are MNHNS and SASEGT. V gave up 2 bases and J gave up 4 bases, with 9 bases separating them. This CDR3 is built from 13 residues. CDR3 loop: CASSEMAGYEQYF. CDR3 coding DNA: TGTGCCAGCAGTGAAATGGCCGGGTACGAGCAGTACTTC.

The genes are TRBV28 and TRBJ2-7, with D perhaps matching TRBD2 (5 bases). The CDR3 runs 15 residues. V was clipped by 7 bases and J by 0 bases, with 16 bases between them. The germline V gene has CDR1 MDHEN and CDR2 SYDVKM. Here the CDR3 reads CASTISWRASYEQYF. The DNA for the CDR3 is TGTGCCAGCACCATAAGCTGGCGGGCCTCCTACGAGCAGTACTTC.

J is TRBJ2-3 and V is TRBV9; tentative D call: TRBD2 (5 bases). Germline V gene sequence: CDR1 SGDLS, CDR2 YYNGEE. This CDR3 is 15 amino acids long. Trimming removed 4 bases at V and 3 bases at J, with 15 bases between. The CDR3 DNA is TGTGCCAGCAGCCCAGGACTGGCGTCAACAGATACGCAGTATTTT. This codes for CASSPGLASTDTQYF.

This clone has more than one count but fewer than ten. CDR3: CASSRTSLTSNQPQHF. The CDR3 nucleotides read TGTGCCAGTTCCCGAACGAGTCTAACTAGCAATCAGCCCCAGCATTTT. This chain uses TRBV19 with TRBJ1-5; no definite D call. The CDR3 contains 16 residues. V lost 8 bases to trimming and J lost 0 bases, with 17 bases between them. The germline gives CDR1 LNHDA, CDR2 SQIVND (reference sequence).

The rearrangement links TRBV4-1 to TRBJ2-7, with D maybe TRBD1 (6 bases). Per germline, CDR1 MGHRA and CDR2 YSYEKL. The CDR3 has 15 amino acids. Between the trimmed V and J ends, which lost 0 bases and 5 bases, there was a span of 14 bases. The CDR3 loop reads CASSQDIQGRNEQYF. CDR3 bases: TGCGCCAGCAGCCAAGATATACAGGGACGCAACGAGCAGTACTTC.

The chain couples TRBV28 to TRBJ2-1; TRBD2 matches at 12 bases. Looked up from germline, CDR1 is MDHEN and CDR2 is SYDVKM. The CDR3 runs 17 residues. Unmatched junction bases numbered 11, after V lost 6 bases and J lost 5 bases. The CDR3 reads CASSPWTSGVNNNEQFF. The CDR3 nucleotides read TGTGCCAGCAGCCCGTGGACTAGCGGGGTAAATAACAATGAGCAGTTCTTC. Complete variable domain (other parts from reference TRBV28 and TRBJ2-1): DVKVTQSSRYLVKRTGEKVFLECVQDMDHENMFWYRQDPGLGLRLIYFSYDVKMKEKGDIPEGYSVSREKKERFSLILESASTNQTSMYLCASSPWTSGVNNNEQFFGPGTRLTVL.

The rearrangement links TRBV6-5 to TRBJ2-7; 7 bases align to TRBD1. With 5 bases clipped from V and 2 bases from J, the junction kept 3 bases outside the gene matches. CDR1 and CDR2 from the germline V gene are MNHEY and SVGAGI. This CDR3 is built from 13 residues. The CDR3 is CASSRTGPYEQYF. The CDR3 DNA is TGTGCCAGCAGTCGGACAGGTCCCTACGAGCAGTACTTC.

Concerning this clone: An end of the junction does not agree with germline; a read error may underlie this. CDR3 in DNA: TGTGCCAGCAGCTTAGACGGGATAACGTCCTCTTTCTTC. Amino acid sequence: CASSLDGITSSFF. The chain recombines TRBV11-2 with TRBJ1-2; no definite D call. Germline lookup yields CDR1 SGHAT and CDR2 FQNNGV. This CDR3 has 13 residues.

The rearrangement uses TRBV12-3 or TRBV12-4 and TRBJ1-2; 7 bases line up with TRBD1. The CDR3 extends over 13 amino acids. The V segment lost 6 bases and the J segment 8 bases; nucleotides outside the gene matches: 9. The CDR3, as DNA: TGTGCCAGCAGCCAGGGACAGTTGGGAGGCTACACCTTC. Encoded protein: CASSQGQLGGYTF.

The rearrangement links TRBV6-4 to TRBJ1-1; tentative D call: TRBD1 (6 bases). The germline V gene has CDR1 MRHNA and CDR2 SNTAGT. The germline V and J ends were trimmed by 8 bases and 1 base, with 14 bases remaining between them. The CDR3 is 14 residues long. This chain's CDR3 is CASSREGGNTEAFF. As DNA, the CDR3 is TGTGCCAGCTCCCGGGAGGGGGGGAACACTGAAGCTTTCTTT.

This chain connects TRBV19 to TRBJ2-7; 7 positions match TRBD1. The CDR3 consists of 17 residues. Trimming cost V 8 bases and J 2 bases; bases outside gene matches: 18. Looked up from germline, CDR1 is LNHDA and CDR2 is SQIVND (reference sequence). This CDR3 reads CASPPSSGDSPPYEQYF. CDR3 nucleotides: TGTGCCAGTCCACCATCCTCAGGGGACAGCCCTCCCTACGAGCAGTACTTC.

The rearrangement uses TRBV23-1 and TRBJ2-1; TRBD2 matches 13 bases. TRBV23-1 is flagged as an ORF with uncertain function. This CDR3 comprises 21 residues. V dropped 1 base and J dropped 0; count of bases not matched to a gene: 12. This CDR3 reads CASSQLGLAGTKYSSYNEQFF. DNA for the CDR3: TGCGCCAGCAGTCAATTGGGACTAGCGGGAACCAAGTACAGCTCCTACAATGAGCAGTTCTTC.

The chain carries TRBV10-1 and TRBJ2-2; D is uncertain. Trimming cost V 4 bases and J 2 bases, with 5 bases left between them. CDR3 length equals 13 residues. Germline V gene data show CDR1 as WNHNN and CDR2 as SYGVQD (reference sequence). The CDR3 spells CASSGANTGELFF. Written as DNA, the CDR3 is TGCGCCAGCAGTGGAGCCAACACCGGGGAGCTGTTTTTT.

CDR3 sequence reads: CASSPDVTSGYTF. CDR3 coding DNA: TGTGCCAGCAGCCCCGATGTAACTAGTGGCTACACCTTC. This chain uses TRBV11-2 with TRBJ1-2; D is ambiguous. The CDR3 loop spans 13 amino acids. Germline V gene sequence: CDR1 SGHAT, CDR2 FQNNGV. V was pared by 5 bases and J by 7 bases, with 14 bases between. The full variable domain, in which reference TRBV11-2 and TRBJ1-2 provide the parts outside the CDR3, is EAGVAQSPRYKIIEKRQSVAFWCNPISGHATLYWYQQILGQGPKLLIQFQNNGVVDDSQLPKDRFSAERLKGVDSTLKIQPAKLEDSAVYLCASSPDVTSGYTFGSGTRLTVV.

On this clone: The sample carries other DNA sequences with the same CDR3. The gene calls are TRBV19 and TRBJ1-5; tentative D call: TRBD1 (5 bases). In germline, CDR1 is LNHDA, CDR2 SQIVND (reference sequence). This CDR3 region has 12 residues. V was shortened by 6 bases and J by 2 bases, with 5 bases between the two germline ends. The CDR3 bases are TGTGCCAGTAGACAGGGCAATCAGCCCCAGCATTTT. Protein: CASRQGNQPQHF.

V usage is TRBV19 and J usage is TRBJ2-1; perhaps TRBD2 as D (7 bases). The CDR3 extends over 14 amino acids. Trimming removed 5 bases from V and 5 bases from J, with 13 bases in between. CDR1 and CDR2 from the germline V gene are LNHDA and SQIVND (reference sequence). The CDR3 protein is CASSHRDYHNEQFF. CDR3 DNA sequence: TGTGCCAGTAGTCACAGGGACTACCACAATGAGCAGTTCTTC. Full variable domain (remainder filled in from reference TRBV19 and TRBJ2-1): DGGITQSPKYLFRKEGQNVTLSCEQNLNHDAMYWYRQDPGQGLRLIYYSQIVNDFQKGDIAEGYSVSREKKESFPLTVTSAQKNPTAFYLCASSHRDYHNEQFFGPGTRLTVL.

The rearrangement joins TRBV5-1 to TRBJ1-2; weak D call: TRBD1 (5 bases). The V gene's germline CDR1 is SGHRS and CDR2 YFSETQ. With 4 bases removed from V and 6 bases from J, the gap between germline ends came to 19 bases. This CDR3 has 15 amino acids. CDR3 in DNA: TGCGCCAGCAGCAGGAGCTCCGACAGTAGAGATGGCTACACCTTC. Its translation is CASSRSSDSRDGYTF.

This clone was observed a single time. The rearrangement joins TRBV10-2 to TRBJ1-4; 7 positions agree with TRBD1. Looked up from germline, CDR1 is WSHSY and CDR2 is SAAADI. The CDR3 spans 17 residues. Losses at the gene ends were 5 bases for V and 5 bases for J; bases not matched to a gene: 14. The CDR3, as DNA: TGCGCCAGCAGTCCGATCTACCGGACAGGATCCAATGAAAAACTGTTTTTT. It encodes CASSPIYRTGSNEKLFF.

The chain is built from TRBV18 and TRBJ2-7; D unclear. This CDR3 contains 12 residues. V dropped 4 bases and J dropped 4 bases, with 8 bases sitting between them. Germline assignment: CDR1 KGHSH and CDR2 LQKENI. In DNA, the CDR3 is TGTGCCAGCTCACTCCAGTCGTACGAGCAGTACTTC. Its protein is CASSLQSYEQYF.

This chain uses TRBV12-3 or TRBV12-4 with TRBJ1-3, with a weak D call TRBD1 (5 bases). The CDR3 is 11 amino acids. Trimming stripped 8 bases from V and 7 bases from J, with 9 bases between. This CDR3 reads CASGAGNTIYF. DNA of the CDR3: TGTGCCAGCGGGGCAGGGAACACCATATATTTT.

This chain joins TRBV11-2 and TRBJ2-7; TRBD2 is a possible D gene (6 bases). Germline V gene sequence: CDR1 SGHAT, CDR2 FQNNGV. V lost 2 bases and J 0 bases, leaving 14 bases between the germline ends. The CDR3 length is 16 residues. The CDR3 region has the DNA TGTGCCAGCAGCTTACAAGGGCGGGGAAGCTCCTACGAGCAGTACTTC. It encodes CASSLQGRGSSYEQYF.

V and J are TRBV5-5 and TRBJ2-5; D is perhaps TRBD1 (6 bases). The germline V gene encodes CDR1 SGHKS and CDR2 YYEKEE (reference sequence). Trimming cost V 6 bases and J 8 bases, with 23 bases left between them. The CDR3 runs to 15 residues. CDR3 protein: CASTPWDTTKGTQYF. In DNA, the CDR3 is TGTGCCAGCACCCCGTGGGACACCACTAAAGGTACCCAGTACTTC.

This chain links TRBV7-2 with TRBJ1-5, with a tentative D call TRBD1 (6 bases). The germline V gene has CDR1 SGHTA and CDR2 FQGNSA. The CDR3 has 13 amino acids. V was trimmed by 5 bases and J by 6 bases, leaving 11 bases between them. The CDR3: CASSEQGGQPQHF. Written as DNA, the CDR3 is TGTGCCAGCAGCGAACAGGGTGGTCAGCCCCAGCATTTT.

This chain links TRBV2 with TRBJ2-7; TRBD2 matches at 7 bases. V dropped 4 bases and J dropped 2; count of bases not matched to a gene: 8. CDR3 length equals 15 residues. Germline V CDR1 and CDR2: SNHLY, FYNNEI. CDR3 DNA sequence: TGTGCCAGCAGTGCCTTTACTAGCGTACCCTACGAGCAGTACTTC. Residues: CASSAFTSVPYEQYF.

Here the CDR3 reads CASSTTENYGYTF. CDR3 bases: TGTGCCAGCAGTACGACAGAGAACTATGGCTACACCTTC. The chain joins TRBV28 to TRBJ1-2; TRBD1 is a possible D gene (5 bases). This CDR3 is 13 amino acids long. CDR1 is MDHEN and CDR2 is SYDVKM in the germline V gene. V was pared by 5 bases and J by 2 bases, with 9 bases between.